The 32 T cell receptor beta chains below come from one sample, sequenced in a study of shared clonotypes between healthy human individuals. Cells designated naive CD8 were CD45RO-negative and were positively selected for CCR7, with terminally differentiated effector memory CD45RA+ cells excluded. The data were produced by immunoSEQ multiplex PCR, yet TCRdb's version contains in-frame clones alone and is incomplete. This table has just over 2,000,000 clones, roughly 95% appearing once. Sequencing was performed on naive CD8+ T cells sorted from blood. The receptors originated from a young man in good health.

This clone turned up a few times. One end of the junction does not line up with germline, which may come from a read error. The CDR3 sequence is CAISDSPATEAFF. CDR3 in DNA: TGTGCCATCAGTGACTCTCCGGCCACTGAAGCTTTCTTT. This sequence joins TRBV6-5 and TRBJ1-1, with unresolved D. This CDR3 contains 13 residues. CDR1 MNHEY and CDR2 SVGAGI come from the germline V gene.

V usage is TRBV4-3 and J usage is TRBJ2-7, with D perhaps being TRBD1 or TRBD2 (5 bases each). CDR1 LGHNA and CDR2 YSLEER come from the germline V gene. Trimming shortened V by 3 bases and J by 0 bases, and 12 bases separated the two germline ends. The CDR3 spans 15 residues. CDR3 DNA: TGCGCCAGCAGCCAGGTTTGGGACGGCTCCTACGAGCAGTACTTC. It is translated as CASSQVWDGSYEQYF.

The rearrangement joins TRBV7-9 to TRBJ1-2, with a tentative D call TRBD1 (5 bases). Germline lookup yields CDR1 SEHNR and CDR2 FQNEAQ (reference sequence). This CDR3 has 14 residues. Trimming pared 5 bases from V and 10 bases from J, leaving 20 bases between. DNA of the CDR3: TGTGCCAGCAGCCCCCCCGGGGGGAAGCTTGTCTACACCTTC. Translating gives CASSPPGGKLVYTF.

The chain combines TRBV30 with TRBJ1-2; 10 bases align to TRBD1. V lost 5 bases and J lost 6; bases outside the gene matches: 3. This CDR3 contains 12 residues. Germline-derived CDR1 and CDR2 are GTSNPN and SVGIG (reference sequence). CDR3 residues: CAWGQGGNGYTF. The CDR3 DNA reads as TGTGCCTGGGGACAGGGGGGGAATGGCTACACCTTC.

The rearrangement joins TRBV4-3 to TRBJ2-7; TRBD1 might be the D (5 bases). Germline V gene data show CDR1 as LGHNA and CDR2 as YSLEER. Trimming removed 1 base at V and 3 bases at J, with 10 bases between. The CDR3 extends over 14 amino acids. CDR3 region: CASSQGVRDYEQYF. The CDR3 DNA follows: TGCGCCAGCAGCCAAGGGGTCAGGGACTACGAGCAGTACTTC.

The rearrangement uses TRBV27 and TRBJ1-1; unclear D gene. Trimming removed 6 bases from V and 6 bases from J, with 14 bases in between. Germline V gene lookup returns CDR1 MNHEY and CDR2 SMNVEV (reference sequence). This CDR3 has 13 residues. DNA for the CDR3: TGTGCCAGCAGGAACACCCCGGGCGCTGAAGCTTTCTTT. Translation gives CASRNTPGAEAFF.

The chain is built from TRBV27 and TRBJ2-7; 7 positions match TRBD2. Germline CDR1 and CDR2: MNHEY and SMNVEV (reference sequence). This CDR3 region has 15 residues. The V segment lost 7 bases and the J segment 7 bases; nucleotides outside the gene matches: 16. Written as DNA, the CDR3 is TGTGCCAGCACCCCTGGGGCTAGCGGAGGGCGGGAGCAGTACTTC. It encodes CASTPGASGGREQYF.

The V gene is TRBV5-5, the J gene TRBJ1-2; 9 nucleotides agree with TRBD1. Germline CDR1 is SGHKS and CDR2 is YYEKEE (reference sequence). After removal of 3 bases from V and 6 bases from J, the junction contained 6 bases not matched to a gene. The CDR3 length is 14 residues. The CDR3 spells CASSSTGGSDGYTF. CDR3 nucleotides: TGTGCCAGCAGCTCCACAGGGGGCTCGGATGGCTACACCTTC.

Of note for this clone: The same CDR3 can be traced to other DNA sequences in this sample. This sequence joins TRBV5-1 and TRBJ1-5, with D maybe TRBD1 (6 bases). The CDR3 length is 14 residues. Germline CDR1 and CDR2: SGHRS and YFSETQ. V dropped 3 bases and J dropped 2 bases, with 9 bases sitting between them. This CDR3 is CASSYEGGNQPQHF. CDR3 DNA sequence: TGCGCCAGCAGCTATGAGGGGGGCAATCAGCCCCAGCATTTT.

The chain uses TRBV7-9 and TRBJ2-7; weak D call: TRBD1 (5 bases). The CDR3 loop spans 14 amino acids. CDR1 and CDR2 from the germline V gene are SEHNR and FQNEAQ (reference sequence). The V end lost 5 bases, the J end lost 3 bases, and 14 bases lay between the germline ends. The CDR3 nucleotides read TGTGCCAGCAGCACGGACACAGGAGTCTACGAGCAGTACTTC. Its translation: CASSTDTGVYEQYF.

CDR3 residues: CASSEAGGYYGYTF. The CDR3 region has the DNA TGTGCCAGCAGTGAGGCAGGGGGTTATTATGGCTACACCTTC. The chain combines TRBV2 with TRBJ1-2; the match to TRBD1 covers 7 bases. Germline CDR1 reads SNHLY; CDR2 reads FYNNEI. The V segment lost 3 bases and the J segment 5 bases; nucleotides outside the gene matches: 6. The CDR3 length is 14 residues.

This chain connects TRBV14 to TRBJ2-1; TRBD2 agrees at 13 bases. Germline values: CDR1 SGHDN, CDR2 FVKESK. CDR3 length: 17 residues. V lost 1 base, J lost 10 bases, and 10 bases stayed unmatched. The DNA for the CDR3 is TGTGCCAGCAGCCAAGGAGAAGGACTAGCGGGAGCATGGGAGCAGTTCTTC. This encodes CASSQGEGLAGAWEQFF. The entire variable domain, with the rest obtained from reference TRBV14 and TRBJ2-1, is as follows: EAGVTQFPSHSVIEKGQTVTLRCDPISGHDNLYWYRRVMGKEIKFLLHFVKESKQDESGMPNNRFLAERTGGTYSTLKVQPAELEDSGVYFCASSQGEGLAGAWEQFFGPGTRLTVL.

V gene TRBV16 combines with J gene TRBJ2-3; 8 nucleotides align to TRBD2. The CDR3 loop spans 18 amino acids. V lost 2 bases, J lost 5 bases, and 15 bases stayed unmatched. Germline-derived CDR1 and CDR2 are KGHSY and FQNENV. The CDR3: CASSQAPWAGGPIDTQYF. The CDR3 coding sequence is TGTGCCAGCAGCCAAGCACCTTGGGCGGGAGGCCCGATAGATACGCAGTATTTT.

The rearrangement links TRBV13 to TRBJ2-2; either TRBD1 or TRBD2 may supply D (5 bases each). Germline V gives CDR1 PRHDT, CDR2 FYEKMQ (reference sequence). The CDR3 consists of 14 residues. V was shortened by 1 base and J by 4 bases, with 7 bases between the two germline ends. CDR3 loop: CASSLEGTTGELFF. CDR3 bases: TGTGCCAGCAGCTTAGAGGGGACCACCGGGGAGCTGTTTTTT.

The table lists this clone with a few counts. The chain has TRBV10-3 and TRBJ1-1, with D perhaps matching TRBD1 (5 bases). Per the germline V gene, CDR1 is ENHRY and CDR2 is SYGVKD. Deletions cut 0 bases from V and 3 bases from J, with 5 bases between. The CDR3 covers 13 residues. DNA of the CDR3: TGTGCCATCAGTGAGTCGGGGGACACTGAAGCTTTCTTT. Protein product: CAISESGDTEAFF.

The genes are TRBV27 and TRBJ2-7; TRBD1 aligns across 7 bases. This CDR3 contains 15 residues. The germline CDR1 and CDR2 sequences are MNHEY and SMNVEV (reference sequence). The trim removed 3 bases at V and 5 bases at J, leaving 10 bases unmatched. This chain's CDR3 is CASSFLLQGIDEQYF. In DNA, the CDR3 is TGTGCCAGCAGTTTTCTTTTACAGGGGATTGACGAGCAGTACTTC.

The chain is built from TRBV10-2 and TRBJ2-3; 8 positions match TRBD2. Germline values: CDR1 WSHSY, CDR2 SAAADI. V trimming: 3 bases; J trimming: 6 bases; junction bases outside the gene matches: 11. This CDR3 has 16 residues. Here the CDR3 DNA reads TGCGCCAGCAGTGACCCCTTACTAGCGGCCTTGGATACGCAGTATTTT. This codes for CASSDPLLAALDTQYF.

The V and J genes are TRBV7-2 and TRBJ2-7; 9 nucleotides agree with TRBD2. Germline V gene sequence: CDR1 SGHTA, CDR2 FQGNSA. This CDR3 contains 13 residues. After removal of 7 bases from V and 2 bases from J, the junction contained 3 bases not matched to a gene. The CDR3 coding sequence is TGTGCCAGCACCCTAGCGGGAACCTACGAGCAGTACTTC. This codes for CASTLAGTYEQYF.

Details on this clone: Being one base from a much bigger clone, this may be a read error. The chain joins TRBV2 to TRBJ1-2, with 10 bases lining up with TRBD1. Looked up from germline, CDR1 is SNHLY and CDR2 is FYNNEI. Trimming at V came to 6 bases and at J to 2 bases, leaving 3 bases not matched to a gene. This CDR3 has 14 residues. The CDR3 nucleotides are TGTGCCAGCAGACAGGGACAGGGGAACTATGGCTACACCTTC. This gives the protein CASRQGQGNYGYTF.

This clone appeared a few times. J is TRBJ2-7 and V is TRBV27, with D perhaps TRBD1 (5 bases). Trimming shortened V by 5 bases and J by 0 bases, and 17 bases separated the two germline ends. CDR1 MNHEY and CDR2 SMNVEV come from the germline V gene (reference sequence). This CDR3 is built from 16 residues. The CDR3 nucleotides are TGTGCCAGCAGTCTTTACAGCAGGGCTACCTCCTACGAGCAGTACTTC. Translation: CASSLYSRATSYEQYF.

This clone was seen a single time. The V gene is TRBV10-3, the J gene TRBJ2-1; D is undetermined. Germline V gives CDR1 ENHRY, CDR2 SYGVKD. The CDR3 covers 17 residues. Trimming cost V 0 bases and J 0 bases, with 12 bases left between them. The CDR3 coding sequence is TGTGCCATCAGTGAGTCGAATCTGATGGGCTCCTACAATGAGCAGTTCTTC. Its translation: CAISESNLMGSYNEQFF.

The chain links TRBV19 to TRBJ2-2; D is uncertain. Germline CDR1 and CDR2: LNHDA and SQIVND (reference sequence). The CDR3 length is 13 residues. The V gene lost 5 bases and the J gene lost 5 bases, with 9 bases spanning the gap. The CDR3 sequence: CASSATGTGELFF. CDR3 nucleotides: TGTGCCAGTAGTGCCACCGGTACCGGGGAGCTGTTTTTT.

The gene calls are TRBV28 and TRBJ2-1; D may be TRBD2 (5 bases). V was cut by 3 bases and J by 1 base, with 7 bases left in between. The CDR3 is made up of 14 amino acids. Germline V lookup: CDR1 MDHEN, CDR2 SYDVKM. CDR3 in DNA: TGTGCCAGCAGTTTTGCGGGTTCCTACAATGAGCAGTTCTTC. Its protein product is CASSFAGSYNEQFF.

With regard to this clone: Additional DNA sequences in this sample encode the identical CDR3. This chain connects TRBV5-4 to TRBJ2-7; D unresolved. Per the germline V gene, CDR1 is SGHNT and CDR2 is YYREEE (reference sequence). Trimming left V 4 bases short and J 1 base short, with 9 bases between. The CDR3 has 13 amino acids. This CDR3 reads CASSPLGSYEQYF. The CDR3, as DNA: TGTGCCAGCAGCCCCCTAGGATCCTACGAGCAGTACTTC.

CDR3 sequence: CASSSGLEYNEQFF. The CDR3 DNA reads TGTGCCAGCAGCTCGGGACTAGAGTACAATGAGCAGTTCTTC. The rearrangement joins TRBV9 to TRBJ2-1, with 8 nucleotides matching TRBD2. The CDR3 runs to 14 residues. Germline CDR1 and CDR2: SGDLS and YYNGEE. Trimming at V came to 4 bases and at J to 4 bases, leaving 4 bases not matched to a gene.

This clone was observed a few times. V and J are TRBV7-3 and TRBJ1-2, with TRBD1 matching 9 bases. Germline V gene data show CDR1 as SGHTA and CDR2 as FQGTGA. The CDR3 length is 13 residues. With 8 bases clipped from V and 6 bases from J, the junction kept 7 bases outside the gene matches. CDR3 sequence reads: CASSPGQGHGYTF. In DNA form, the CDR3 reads TGTGCCAGCTCACCGGGACAGGGACATGGCTACACCTTC.

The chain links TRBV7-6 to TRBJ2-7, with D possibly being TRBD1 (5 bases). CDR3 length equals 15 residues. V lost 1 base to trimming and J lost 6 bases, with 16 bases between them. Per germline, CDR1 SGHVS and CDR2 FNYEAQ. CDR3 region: CASSLEVLRGSEQYF. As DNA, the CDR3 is TGTGCCAGCAGCTTAGAAGTCCTTAGGGGCTCCGAGCAGTACTTC.

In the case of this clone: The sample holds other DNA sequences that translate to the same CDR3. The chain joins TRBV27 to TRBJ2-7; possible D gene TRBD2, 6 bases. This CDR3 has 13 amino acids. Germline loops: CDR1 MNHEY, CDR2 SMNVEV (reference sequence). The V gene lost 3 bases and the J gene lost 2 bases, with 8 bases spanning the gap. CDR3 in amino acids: CASSLTGAYEQYF. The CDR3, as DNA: TGTGCCAGCAGTTTGACGGGGGCCTACGAGCAGTACTTC.

In DNA, the CDR3 is TGTGCCAGCAGCTTATACAGGGATCGTGAGACCCAGTACTTC. Encoded protein: CASSLYRDRETQYF. The J gene is TRBJ2-5, the V gene TRBV7-6, with a weak D call TRBD1 (6 bases). The V end was cut by 2 bases, the J end by 5 bases, with 12 bases between. CDR3 size: 14 residues. Germline V gene sequence: CDR1 SGHVS, CDR2 FNYEAQ.

The CDR3 sequence is CASSEAQGIYEQYF. In DNA, the CDR3 is TGTGCCAGCAGTGAAGCACAGGGTATCTACGAGCAGTACTTC. The V and J genes are TRBV6-1 and TRBJ2-7; possible D gene TRBD1, 6 bases. Germline V gene sequence: CDR1 MNHNS, CDR2 SASEGT. The CDR3 has 14 residues. V dropped 0 bases and J dropped 3 bases, with 9 bases sitting between them.

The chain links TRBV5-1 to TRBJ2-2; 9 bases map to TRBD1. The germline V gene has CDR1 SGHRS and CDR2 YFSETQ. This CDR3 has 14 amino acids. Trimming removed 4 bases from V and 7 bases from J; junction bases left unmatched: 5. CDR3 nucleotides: TGCGCCAGCAGCCCTGGGACAGGGTACGGGGAGCTGTTTTTT. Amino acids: CASSPGTGYGELFF.

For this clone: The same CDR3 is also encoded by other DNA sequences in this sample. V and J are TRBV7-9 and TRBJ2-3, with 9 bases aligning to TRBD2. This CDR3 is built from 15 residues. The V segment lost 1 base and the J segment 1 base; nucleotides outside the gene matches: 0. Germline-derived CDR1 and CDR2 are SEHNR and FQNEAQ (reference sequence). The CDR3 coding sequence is TGTGCCAGCAGCTTAGGACTAGCGGGCACAGATACGCAGTATTTT. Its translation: CASSLGLAGTDTQYF.